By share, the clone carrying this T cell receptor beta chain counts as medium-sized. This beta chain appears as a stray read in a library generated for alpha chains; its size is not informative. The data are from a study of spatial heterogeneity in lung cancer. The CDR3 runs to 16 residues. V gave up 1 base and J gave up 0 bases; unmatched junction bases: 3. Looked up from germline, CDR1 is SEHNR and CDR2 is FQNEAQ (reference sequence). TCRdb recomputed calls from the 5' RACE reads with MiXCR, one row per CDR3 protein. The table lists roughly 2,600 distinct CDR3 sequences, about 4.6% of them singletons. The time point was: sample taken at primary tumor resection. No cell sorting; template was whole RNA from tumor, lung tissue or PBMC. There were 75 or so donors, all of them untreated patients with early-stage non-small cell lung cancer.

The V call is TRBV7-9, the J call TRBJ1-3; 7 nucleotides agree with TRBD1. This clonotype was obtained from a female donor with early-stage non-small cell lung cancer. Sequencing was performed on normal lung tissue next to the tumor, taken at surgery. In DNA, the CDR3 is TGTGCCAGCAGCTTAGAAGGGGGCGTCTCTGGAAACACCATATATTTT. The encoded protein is CASSLEGGVSGNTIYF.